The clone carrying this T cell receptor beta chain was counted at least ten times. TCR alpha and TCR beta cDNA libraries carrying sample barcodes and UMIs were produced by 5'RACE using constant-segment primers. MiXCR, applied by TCRdb to the 5' RACE reads, yields one record per CDR3 protein. The data contain hundreds of thousands of distinct CDR3 sequences, around a sixth of them singletons. This sample is drawn from a study of T-cell memory formation after mild COVID-19. With 6 bases removed from V and 0 bases from J, the gap between germline ends came to 6 bases. The CDR3 length is 13 residues. This sequence joins TRBV12-3 or TRBV12-4 and TRBJ1-3; D is undetermined. This TCR derives from a man between 18 and 29 years old who had mild COVID-19 (a few samples of this study predate the infection). Cell type and time point are not known. The specimen was PBMCs or a T cell subset sorted from them (not recorded which). In DNA, the CDR3 is TGTGCCAGCAGGTGGCTCTCTGGAAACACCATATATTTT. The encoded protein is CASRWLSGNTIYF.